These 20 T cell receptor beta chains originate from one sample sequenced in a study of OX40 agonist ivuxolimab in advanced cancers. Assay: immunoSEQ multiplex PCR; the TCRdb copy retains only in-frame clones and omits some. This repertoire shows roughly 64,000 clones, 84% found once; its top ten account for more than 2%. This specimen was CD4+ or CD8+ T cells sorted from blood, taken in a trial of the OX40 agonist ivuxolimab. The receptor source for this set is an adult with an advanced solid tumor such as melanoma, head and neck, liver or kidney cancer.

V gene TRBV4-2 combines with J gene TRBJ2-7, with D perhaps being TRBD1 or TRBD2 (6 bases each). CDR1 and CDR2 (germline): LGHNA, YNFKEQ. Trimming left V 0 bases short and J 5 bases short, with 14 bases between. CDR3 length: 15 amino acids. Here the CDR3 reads CASSQDRGWGDEQYF. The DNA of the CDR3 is TGTGCCAGCAGCCAAGATAGGGGGTGGGGGGACGAGCAGTACTTC.

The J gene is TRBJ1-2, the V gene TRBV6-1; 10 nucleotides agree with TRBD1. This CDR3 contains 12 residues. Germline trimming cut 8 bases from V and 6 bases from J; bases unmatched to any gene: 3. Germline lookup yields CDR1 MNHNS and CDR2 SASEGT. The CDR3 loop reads CASSTGGNGYTF. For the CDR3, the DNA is TGTGCCAGCTCGACAGGGGGCAATGGCTACACCTTC.

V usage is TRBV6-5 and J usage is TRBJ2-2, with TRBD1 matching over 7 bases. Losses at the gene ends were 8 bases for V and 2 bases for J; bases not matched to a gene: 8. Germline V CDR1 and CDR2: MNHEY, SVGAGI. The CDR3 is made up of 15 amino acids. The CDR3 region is CASGKGTVNTGELFF. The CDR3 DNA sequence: TGTGCCAGCGGGAAGGGGACAGTTAACACCGGGGAGCTGTTTTTT.

CDR3 sequence: CASSRGDFRETQYF. In nucleotides, the CDR3 is TGTGCCAGCAGCCGGGGGGACTTCCGGGAGACCCAGTACTTC. The chain recombines TRBV9 with TRBJ2-5; 7 bases line up with TRBD2. The CDR3 sequence is 14 residues long. V shed 4 bases, J shed 5 bases, and the junction held 8 bases outside the gene matches. Per germline, CDR1 SGDLS and CDR2 YYNGEE.

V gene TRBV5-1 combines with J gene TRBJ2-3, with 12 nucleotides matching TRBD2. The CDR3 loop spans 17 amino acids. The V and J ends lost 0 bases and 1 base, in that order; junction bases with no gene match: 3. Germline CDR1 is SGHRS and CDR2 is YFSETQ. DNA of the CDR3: TGCGCCAGCAGCTTGGCGGCTAGCGGGGGGGGCACAGATACGCAGTATTTT. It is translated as CASSLAASGGGTDTQYF.

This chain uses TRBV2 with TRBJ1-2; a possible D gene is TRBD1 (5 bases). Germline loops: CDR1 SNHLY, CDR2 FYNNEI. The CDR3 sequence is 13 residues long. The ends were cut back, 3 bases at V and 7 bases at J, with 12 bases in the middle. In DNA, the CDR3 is TGTGCCAGCAGTGACTCCCCCAGGGTTGGCTACACCTTC. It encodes CASSDSPRVGYTF.

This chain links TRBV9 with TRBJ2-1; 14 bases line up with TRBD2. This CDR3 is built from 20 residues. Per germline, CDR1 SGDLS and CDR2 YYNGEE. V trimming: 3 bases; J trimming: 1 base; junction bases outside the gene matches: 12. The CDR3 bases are TGTGCCAGCAGCGCTTCCGAGACTAGCGGGAGGGCCGGATCCTACAATGAGCAGTTCTTC. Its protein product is CASSASETSGRAGSYNEQFF.

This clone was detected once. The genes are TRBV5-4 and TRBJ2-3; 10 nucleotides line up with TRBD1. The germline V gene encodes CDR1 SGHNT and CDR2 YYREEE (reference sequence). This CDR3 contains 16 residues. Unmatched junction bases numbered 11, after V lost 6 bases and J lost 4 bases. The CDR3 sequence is CASNPPRGQGPDTQYF. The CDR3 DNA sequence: TGTGCCAGCAACCCCCCCAGGGGACAGGGGCCAGATACGCAGTATTTT.

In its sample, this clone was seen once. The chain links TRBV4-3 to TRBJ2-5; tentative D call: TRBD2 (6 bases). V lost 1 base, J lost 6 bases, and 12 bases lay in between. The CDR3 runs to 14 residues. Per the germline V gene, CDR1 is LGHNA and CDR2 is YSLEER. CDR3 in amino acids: CASSQVLGGKTQYF. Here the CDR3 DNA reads TGCGCCAGCAGCCAAGTTTTGGGGGGAAAGACCCAGTACTTC.

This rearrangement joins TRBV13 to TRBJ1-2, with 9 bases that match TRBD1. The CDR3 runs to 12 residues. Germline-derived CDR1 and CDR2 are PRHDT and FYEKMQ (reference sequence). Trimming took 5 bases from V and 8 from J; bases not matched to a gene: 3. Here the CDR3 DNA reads TGTGCCAGCAGCAGGGACAGGGTCGGCTACACCTTC. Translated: CASSRDRVGYTF.

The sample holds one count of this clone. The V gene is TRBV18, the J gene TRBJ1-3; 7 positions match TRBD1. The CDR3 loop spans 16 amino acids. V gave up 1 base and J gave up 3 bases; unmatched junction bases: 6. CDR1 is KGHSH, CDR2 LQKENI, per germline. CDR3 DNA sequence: TGTGCCAGCTCACCACGGGAAGGGGGCAGTGGAAACACCATATATTTT. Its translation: CASSPREGGSGNTIYF.

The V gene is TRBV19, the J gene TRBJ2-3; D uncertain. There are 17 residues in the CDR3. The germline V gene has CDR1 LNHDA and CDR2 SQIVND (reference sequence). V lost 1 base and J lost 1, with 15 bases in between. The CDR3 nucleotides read TGTGCCAGTAGTATAGTGGGCCAGCCCAGAGGCACAGATACGCAGTATTTT. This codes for CASSIVGQPRGTDTQYF.

The CDR3 loop reads CASSIAGEGQPQHF. CDR3 bases: TGTGCCAGTAGTATAGCGGGGGAGGGTCAGCCCCAGCATTTT. The chain recombines TRBV19 with TRBJ1-5; weak D call: TRBD1 (5 bases). V shed 1 base and J shed 6 bases, with 10 bases lying between them. CDR3 length: 14 residues. From germline, CDR1 is LNHDA and CDR2 SQIVND (reference sequence).

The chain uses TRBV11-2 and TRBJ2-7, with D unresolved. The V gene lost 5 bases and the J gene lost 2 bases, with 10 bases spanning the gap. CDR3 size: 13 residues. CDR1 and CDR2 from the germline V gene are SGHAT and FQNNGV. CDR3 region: CASSRSDTYEQYF. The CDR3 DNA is TGTGCCAGCAGCCGATCTGACACCTACGAGCAGTACTTC.

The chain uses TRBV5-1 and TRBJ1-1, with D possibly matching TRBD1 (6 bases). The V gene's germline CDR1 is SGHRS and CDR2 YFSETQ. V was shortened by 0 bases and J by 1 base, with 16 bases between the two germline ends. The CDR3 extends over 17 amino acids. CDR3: CASSLVGIGQTNTEAFF. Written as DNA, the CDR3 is TGCGCCAGCAGCTTGGTGGGAATCGGACAGACGAACACTGAAGCTTTCTTT.

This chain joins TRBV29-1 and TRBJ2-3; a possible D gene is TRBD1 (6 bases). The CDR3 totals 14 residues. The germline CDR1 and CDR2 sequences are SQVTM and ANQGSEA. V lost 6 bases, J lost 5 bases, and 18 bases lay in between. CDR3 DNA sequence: TGCAGCGTGAAACCACAGGGAACGGTAGATACGCAGTATTTT. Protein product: CSVKPQGTVDTQYF.

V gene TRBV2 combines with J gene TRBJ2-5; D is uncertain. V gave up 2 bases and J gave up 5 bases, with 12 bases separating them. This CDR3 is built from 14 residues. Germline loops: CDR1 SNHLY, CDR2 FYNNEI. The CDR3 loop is CASSEPRQWETQYF. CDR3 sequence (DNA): TGTGCCAGCAGTGAACCTCGGCAATGGGAGACCCAGTACTTC.

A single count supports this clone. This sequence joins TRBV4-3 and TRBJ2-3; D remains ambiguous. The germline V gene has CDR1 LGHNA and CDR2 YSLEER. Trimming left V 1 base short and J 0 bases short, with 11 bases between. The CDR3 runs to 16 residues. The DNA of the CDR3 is TGCGCCAGCAGCCAAGGTCCGAATCTAAGCACAGATACGCAGTATTTT. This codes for CASSQGPNLSTDTQYF.

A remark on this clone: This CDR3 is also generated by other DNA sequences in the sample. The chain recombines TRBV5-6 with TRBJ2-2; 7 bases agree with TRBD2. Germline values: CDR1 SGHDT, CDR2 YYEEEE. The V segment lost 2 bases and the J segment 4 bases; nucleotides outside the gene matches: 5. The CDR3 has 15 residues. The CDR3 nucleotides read TGTGCCAGCAGCTTCCAGGGACTAAGCACCGGGGAGCTGTTTTTT. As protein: CASSFQGLSTGELFF.

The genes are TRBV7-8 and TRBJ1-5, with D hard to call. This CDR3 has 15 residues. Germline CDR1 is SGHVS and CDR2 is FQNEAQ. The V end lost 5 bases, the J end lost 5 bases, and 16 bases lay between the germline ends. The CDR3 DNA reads TGTGCCAGCAGCCCCACGCGGGCGGGTGATCAGCCCCAGCATTTT. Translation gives CASSPTRAGDQPQHF.